This TCR beta chain appears in the sequencing data of a study of identical twins. Donors were all healthy Caucasians. Study-wide results and limits: Abundant beta clonotypes from cord blood bore fewer insertions; memory repertoires lacked this pattern. Out-of-frame beta chain sequences displayed weaker excess sharing between twins.

Remarks on this clonotype: Its antigen is unidentified.

cDNA carried unique molecular identifiers, and a universal primer site was added by template switching. TCRdb reanalysed the 5' RACE reads using MiXCR and keeps one entry per CDR3 protein. The sample comprises a few hundred thousand distinct CDR3 sequences, about 8.9% of which are singletons, and less than 4% rests with the top ten. Looked up from germline, CDR1 is MGHRA and CDR2 is YSYEKL. Trimming removed 1 base at V and 8 bases at J, with 14 bases between. The CDR3 is made up of 15 amino acids. This sample was shared with a second study, whose subject was yellow fever vaccine responses in identical twins.

The sample was CD8+ T cells sorted from blood. J is TRBJ1-4 and V is TRBV4-1, with D unclear. This receptor was obtained from a woman between 18 and 29 years old in good health. The CDR3 region is CASSQGVTTPEKLFF. The CDR3 DNA reads TGCGCCAGCAGCCAAGGGGTTACTACACCGGAAAAACTGTTTTTT.